This T cell receptor (beta chain) appears in the sequencing data of a study of T cell responses to AZD1222 COVID-19 vaccine. Study-wide points: Donors in the cohort were predominantly white British and more often female, and clonal diversity was possibly underestimated.

With 6 bases clipped from V and 2 bases from J, the junction kept 12 bases outside the gene matches. Germline V gene sequence: CDR1 SSHAT, CDR2 FNYEAQ (reference sequence). This CDR3 is built from 16 residues. For this clone: The antigen is unknown.

The repertoire was sequenced with immunoSEQ multiplex PCR; TCRdb's copy has only in-frame clones and lacks some. The profile shows more than 85,000 clones, about 87% of them singletons. The chain carries TRBV7-7 and TRBJ2-5; 7 bases are a match to TRBD2. Here the sequenced sample was peripheral blood, taken 28 days after the second AZD1222 dose. The sequence came from an adult who received the AZD1222 COVID-19 vaccine. For the CDR3, the DNA is TGTGCCAGCAGTCACTTTCCCACGGGAGGACAAGAGACCCAGTACTTC. Protein sequence: CASSHFPTGGQETQYF.